The next 14 T cell receptor beta chains were all read from a single sample in a study of blood T cell repertoires in COVID-19. The repertoire was sequenced with immunoSEQ multiplex PCR; TCRdb's copy has only in-frame clones and lacks some. The sample contains some 22,000 clones, approximately 80% of which appear only once. The sequencing sample was made of peripheral blood. These receptors came from an elderly man with active or convalescent COVID-19.

The chain combines TRBV7-8 with TRBJ2-2; 7 nucleotides align to TRBD1. This CDR3 region has 16 residues. V trimming: 4 bases; J trimming: 3 bases; junction bases outside the gene matches: 8. Germline V gene sequence: CDR1 SGHVS, CDR2 FQNEAQ. CDR3 protein: CASSSSRGLDTGELFF. CDR3 in DNA: TGTGCCAGCAGCTCTTCTAGGGGGCTGGACACCGGGGAGCTGTTTTTT.

The chain has TRBV6-6 and TRBJ1-3, with a tentative D call TRBD1 (6 bases). The length of the CDR3 is 15 residues. Per the germline V gene, CDR1 is MNHNY and CDR2 is SVGAGI (reference sequence). With 8 bases removed from V and 1 base from J, the gap between germline ends came to 15 bases. The CDR3: CASVLGGASGNTIYF. The CDR3, as DNA: TGTGCCAGCGTCCTGGGGGGGGCTTCTGGAAACACCATATATTTT.

The V call is TRBV19, the J call TRBJ2-1, with 10 bases fitting TRBD2. From germline, CDR1 is LNHDA and CDR2 SQIVND (reference sequence). V was clipped by 1 base and J by 10 bases; unmatched bases: 7. The CDR3 contains 15 residues. CDR3 DNA sequence: TGTGCCAGTAGTATAGCAGGGCTAGCGGGAGTGGAGCAGTTCTTC. Translating it yields CASSIAGLAGVEQFF.

This sequence joins TRBV9 and TRBJ1-1, with a possible D match to TRBD1 (5 bases). Germline CDR1 SGDLS, CDR2 YYNGEE. This CDR3 is built from 15 residues. Between the trimmed V and J ends, which lost 4 bases and 4 bases, there was a span of 17 bases. CDR3 sequence reads: CASSPRTRGSTEAFF. For the CDR3, the DNA is TGTGCCAGCAGCCCGCGGACAAGGGGCAGCACTGAAGCTTTCTTT.

The chain couples TRBV5-4 to TRBJ1-2; D not resolved. Germline CDR1 and CDR2: SGHNT and YYREEE (reference sequence). CDR3 length equals 13 residues. Trimming stripped 5 bases from V and 6 bases from J, with 14 bases between. The DNA for the CDR3 is TGTGCCAGCAGTTTCGTGAGATCCCATGGCTACACCTTC. Its protein is CASSFVRSHGYTF.

V and J are TRBV29-1 and TRBJ1-5, with D tentatively TRBD1 (5 bases). Trimming cost V 3 bases and J 7 bases, with 13 bases left between them. This CDR3 has 13 residues. Looked up from germline, CDR1 is SQVTM and CDR2 is ANQGSEA. The CDR3: CSVDLGAGQPQHF. In DNA, the CDR3 is TGCAGCGTTGACCTCGGGGCGGGACAGCCCCAGCATTTT.

The chain has TRBV2 and TRBJ1-4; TRBD1 matches at 7 bases. The CDR3 runs to 16 residues. Germline V gene lookup returns CDR1 SNHLY and CDR2 FYNNEI. With V trimmed by 5 bases and J by 7 bases, 13 bases remained unmatched. The CDR3 nucleotides are TGTGCCAGCAGTTATCCCCGGACAGGCGCCGGTGAAAAACTGTTTTTT. Translating it yields CASSYPRTGAGEKLFF.

This clone was recorded a few times. The CDR3 protein is CASRGQGAKDQPQHF. The CDR3 DNA is TGTGCCAGCAGGGGACAGGGGGCGAAGGATCAGCCCCAGCATTTT. The rearrangement joins TRBV2 to TRBJ1-5; 12 nucleotides agree with TRBD1. The CDR3 consists of 15 residues. J was trimmed by 5 bases and V by 6 bases; bases with no gene match: 5. Germline V CDR1 and CDR2: SNHLY, FYNNEI.

This chain connects TRBV28 to TRBJ1-5; 8 bases line up with TRBD1. The germline gives CDR1 MDHEN, CDR2 SYDVKM. V trimming: 4 bases; J trimming: 6 bases; junction bases outside the gene matches: 11. The CDR3 contains 16 residues. Written as DNA, the CDR3 is TGTGCCAGCAGTTCCTCAGGGGGCGCCGGGACTCAGCCCCAGCATTTT. This encodes CASSSSGGAGTQPQHF. The complete variable domain, with remaining parts taken from reference TRBV28 and TRBJ1-5, reads DVKVTQSSRYLVKRTGEKVFLECVQDMDHENMFWYRQDPGLGLRLIYFSYDVKMKEKGDIPEGYSVSREKKERFSLILESASTNQTSMYLCASSSSGGAGTQPQHFGDGTRLSIL.

The chain links TRBV5-8 to TRBJ1-1, with D possibly being TRBD1 (5 bases). Trimming took 2 bases from V and 3 from J, leaving 11 bases between them. The length of the CDR3 is 14 residues. Germline V gene data show CDR1 as SGHTS and CDR2 as YDEGEE. The CDR3 loop is CASSFQGLDTEAFF. In nucleotides, the CDR3 is TGTGCCAGCAGCTTTCAGGGCTTGGACACTGAAGCTTTCTTT.

The chain employs TRBV4-2 and TRBJ2-1; a possible D gene is TRBD2 (6 bases). This CDR3 comprises 16 residues. V was trimmed by 2 bases and J by 0 bases, leaving 11 bases between them. Germline V gene data show CDR1 as LGHNA and CDR2 as YNFKEQ. The CDR3 region has the DNA TGTGCCAGCAGCCAAACCTGGGGGGACTCCTACAATGAGCAGTTCTTC. It encodes CASSQTWGDSYNEQFF.

The chain couples TRBV4-1 to TRBJ2-7; 7 nucleotides align to TRBD1. This CDR3 comprises 16 residues. Trimming cost V 0 bases and J 2 bases; bases outside gene matches: 7. Germline V gene lookup returns CDR1 MGHRA and CDR2 YSYEKL. CDR3 amino acids: CASSQDGGDRAYEQYF. The CDR3 DNA reads TGCGCCAGCAGCCAAGACGGCGGAGACAGGGCCTACGAGCAGTACTTC.

The J gene is TRBJ1-4, the V gene TRBV7-9; D gene uncertain. Germline CDR1 and CDR2: SEHNR and FQNEAQ (reference sequence). Trimming stripped 2 bases from V and 2 bases from J, with 12 bases between. The CDR3 is 16 residues long. The CDR3 loop reads CASSLRRVGTNEKLFF. CDR3 nucleotides: TGTGCCAGCAGCTTACGGCGGGTGGGGACTAATGAAAAACTGTTTTTT. Complete variable domain (other parts from reference TRBV7-9 and TRBJ1-4): DTGVSQNPRHKITKRGQNVTFRCDPISEHNRLYWYRQTLGQGPEFLTYFQNEAQLEKSRLLSDRFSAERPKGSFSTLEIQRTEQGDSAMYLCASSLRRVGTNEKLFFGSGTQLSVL.

The chain combines TRBV7-2 with TRBJ2-7; weak D call: TRBD2 (5 bases). The CDR3 contains 14 residues. Germline CDR1 and CDR2: SGHTA and FQGNSA. V was clipped by 5 bases and J by 0 bases, with 11 bases between them. CDR3 bases: TGTGCCAGCAGCGCCGCCGGGAACTCCTACGAGCAGTACTTC. It codes for CASSAAGNSYEQYF. The full variable domain, with the rest looked up from reference TRBV7-2 and TRBJ2-7, is GAGVSQSPSNKVTEKGKDVELRCDPISGHTALYWYRQSLGQGLEFLIYFQGNSAPDKSGLPSDRFSAERTGGSVSTLTIQRTQQEDSAVYLCASSAAGNSYEQYFGPGTRLTVT.